This is a list of T cell receptor beta chains from one sample in a study of siplizumab effects on memory and regulatory T cells. Using immunoSEQ multiplex PCR, the repertoire was profiled, and TCRdb retains in-frame clones only, with some absent. The sample holds about 52,000 clones, 95% to 98% seen once. The sequenced material came from naive CD4+ T cells sorted from blood. The receptors come from a human donor in good health. Both conserved end residues are part of each CDR3. The D gene is left open where the match is weak. Only part of the rows carry a size: once, few, many, or a class if the clone is expanded.

D gene	clone size	J gene	V gene	CDR3 DNA	CDR3 protein
.	.	TRBJ1-1	TRBV5-1	TGCGCCAGCAGCTTGGACATCAACAGGGTCGACACTGAAGCTTTCTTT	CASSLDINRVDTEAFF
.	once	TRBJ1-1	TRBV10-3	TGTGCCATCAAGAGGGACACTGAAGCTTTCTTT	CAIKRDTEAFF
.	.	TRBJ1-2	TRBV7-9	TGTGCCAGCAGCTTAGGCGGTATCTATGGCTACACCTTC	CASSLGGIYGYTF
TRBD2	few	TRBJ2-5	TRBV5-1	TGCGCCAGCAGCCGGAGGGAGGGGAGCCCGGGAGAGACCCAGTACTTC	CASSRREGSPGETQYF
TRBD1	.	TRBJ1-1	TRBV5-4	TGTGCCAGCAGCCCGGGACAGGGAGGGGCTTTCTTT	CASSPGQGGAFF
TRBD1	.	TRBJ2-5	TRBV4-1	TGCGCCAGCAGCCAAGGGCAGGACAGGGGTATCCGTGGGGAGACCCAGTACTTC	CASSQGQDRGIRGETQYF
TRBD1	.	TRBJ1-5	TRBV19	TGTGCCAGTAGTCTCTACCCCGCGGGACAGGCACTCAATCAGCCCCAGCATTTT	CASSLYPAGQALNQPQHF
.	once	TRBJ1-1	TRBV29-1	TGCAGCGTAGCATGGAGGGAGCGAACTGAAGCTTTCTTT	CSVAWRERTEAFF
.	.	TRBJ2-7	TRBV6-5	TGTGCCAGCAGTTATCCAGGGAGGTTCTACGAGCAGTACTTC	CASSYPGRFYEQYF
.	.	TRBJ2-6	TRBV21-1	TGTGCCAGCAGCAAGGGACAGGCATCCTCTGGGGCCAACGTCCTGACTTTC	CASSKGQASSGANVLTF
.	once	TRBJ2-7	TRBV7-8	TGTGCCAGCAGCTTAAGGCCAGAGAGCTCCTACGAGCAGTACTTC	CASSLRPESSYEQYF
.	.	TRBJ1-1	TRBV5-1	TGCGCCAGCAGCTTCGGCGGTGGCACTGAAGCTTTCTTT	CASSFGGGTEAFF
.	.	TRBJ1-1	TRBV15	TGTGCCACCAGCAGAGATATGGGGCAGGACACTGAAGCTTTCTTT	CATSRDMGQDTEAFF
.	.	TRBJ2-7	TRBV27	TGTGCCAGCAGTTTTTGGGACTCCTACGAGCAGTACTTC	CASSFWDSYEQYF
TRBD1	.	TRBJ2-6	TRBV28	TGTGCCAGCAGTACGACAGGGACTGGGGCCAACGTCCTGACTTTC	CASSTTGTGANVLTF
.	.	TRBJ2-1	TRBV6-1	TGTGCCAGCAGTGAAGTCAATGAGCAGTTCTTC	CASSEVNEQFF
.	.	TRBJ1-1	TRBV6-6	TGTGCCAGCAGTTATGCGGGGTCCACTGAAGCTTTCTTT	CASSYAGSTEAFF
.	.	TRBJ2-3	TRBV19	TGTGCCAGTAGTATCGTGGACCGCACAGATACGCAGTATTTT	CASSIVDRTDTQYF
.	.	TRBJ1-5	TRBV7-2	TGTGCCAGCAGCCTAGGAGTAAGACAGCCCCAGCATTTT	CASSLGVRQPQHF
.	.	TRBJ2-2	TRBV19	TGTGCCAGTAGTGAGTGGGCGAACACCGGGGAGCTGTTTTTT	CASSEWANTGELFF
TRBD2	.	TRBJ2-7	TRBV11-2	TGTGCCAGCAGCTTAGGGCGGACTAGCGGAGGCTACGAGCAGTACTTC	CASSLGRTSGGYEQYF
TRBD2	.	TRBJ2-1	TRBV25-1	TGTGCCAGCAGTGACACCCGAGGGGCGGGAGGCCCCTACAATGAGCAGTTCTTC	CASSDTRGAGGPYNEQFF
.	.	TRBJ2-5	TRBV6-6	TGTGCCAGCACATGGGACCAAGAGACCCAGTACTTC	CASTWDQETQYF
.	.	TRBJ2-7	TRBV19	TGTGCCAGTAGTACGTCACGCGAGCAGTACTTC	CASSTSREQYF
.	.	TRBJ2-7	TRBV11-2	TGTGCCAGCAGCTTAGATCGGTGGAGCTCCTACGAGCAGTACTTC	CASSLDRWSSYEQYF
.	.	TRBJ1-1	TRBV7-2	TGTGCCAGCTCCCACTTGAACCCGCGGACCACTGAAGCTTTCTTT	CASSHLNPRTTEAFF
.	once	TRBJ1-2	TRBV7-2	TGTGCCAGCAGCTTTTGGCGGAACTTTAACTATGGCTACACCTTC	CASSFWRNFNYGYTF
TRBD2	.	TRBJ2-1	TRBV5-8	TGTGCCAGCAGCTTGGTGGGGGGAGGGTTCCATGAGCAGTTCTTC	CASSLVGGGFHEQFF
TRBD2	.	TRBJ2-1	TRBV6-5	TGTGCCAGCAGTTACTCGAGCGGGAGAACCTACAATGAGCAGTTCTTC	CASSYSSGRTYNEQFF
.	few	TRBJ1-1	TRBV30	TGTGCCTGGAGTGACATGAGGGGGACTGAAGCTTTCTTT	CAWSDMRGTEAFF
.	.	TRBJ1-2	TRBV5-4	TGTGCCAGCAGCTTGGTCGGCTATGGCTACACCTTC	CASSLVGYGYTF
TRBD2	.	TRBJ2-7	TRBV10-2	TGCGCCAGCAGTGAAGGGACTAGCGCCTACTACGAGCAGTACTTC	CASSEGTSAYYEQYF
.	.	TRBJ2-5	TRBV11-3	TGTGCCAGCAGCTGGAGGGACAGCCAAGAGACCCAGTACTTC	CASSWRDSQETQYF
.	.	TRBJ2-7	TRBV6-5	TGTGCCAGCAGTTACATAGCCGGACTGGGTAATAACGAGCAGTACTTC	CASSYIAGLGNNEQYF
.	.	TRBJ1-5	TRBV2	TGTGCCAGCAGCCCACTAAGGGGATCGGGCAATCAGCCCCAGCATTTT	CASSPLRGSGNQPQHF
TRBD1	.	TRBJ1-1	TRBV28	TGTGCCAGCAGTTTTCACGCCGCCCTCAGAACAGGGGGCACTGAAGCTTTCTTT	CASSFHAALRTGGTEAFF
.	.	TRBJ1-1	TRBV7-9	TGTGCCAGCAGCTTAGCTGGGACCAAATATATGAACACTGAAGCTTTCTTT	CASSLAGTKYMNTEAFF
TRBD2	.	TRBJ2-1	TRBV5-1	TGCGCCAGCGCTAGCGGGAGGGGAAGCTCCTACAATGAGCAGTTCTTC	CASASGRGSSYNEQFF
.	.	TRBJ2-1	TRBV6-5	TGTGCCAGCCGTTCCCCCGCAATGGACTCCTACAATGAGCAGTTCTTC	CASRSPAMDSYNEQFF
.	.	TRBJ1-5	TRBV2	TGTGCCAGCAGCCGCCTAAGTTACGGGAACAATCAGCCCCAGCATTTT	CASSRLSYGNNQPQHF
.	.	TRBJ1-5	TRBV19	TGTGCCAGTAGTGGGGGACGCGCAAATCAGCCCCAGCATTTT	CASSGGRANQPQHF
TRBD2	.	TRBJ2-1	TRBV29-1	TGCAGCGTTGAAACCGGGACTAGCGGATACAATGAGCAGTTCTTC	CSVETGTSGYNEQFF
TRBD1	.	TRBJ2-2	TRBV4-1	TGCGCCAGCAGCCAAGATCATCGACAGGGGACCGGGGAGCTGTTTTTT	CASSQDHRQGTGELFF
.	.	TRBJ2-7	TRBV5-4	TGTGCCAGCAGCTTGGCGGTCCACTCCTACGAGCAGTACTTC	CASSLAVHSYEQYF
TRBD1	.	TRBJ1-2	TRBV7-9	TGTGCCAGCAGCTTTACAGGGGATGGCTACACCTTC	CASSFTGDGYTF
.	.	TRBJ2-1	TRBV15	TGTGCCACCAGCATATACAGAGAATACAATGAGCAGTTCTTC	CATSIYREYNEQFF
.	.	TRBJ2-1	TRBV29-1	TGCAGCGCTGGTAGGGATGAGCAGTTCTTC	CSAGRDEQFF
.	once	TRBJ1-1	TRBV19	TGTGCCAGTCACGGCGGGGGGATCAGAGCTTTCTTT	CASHGGGIRAFF
TRBD1	.	TRBJ2-1	TRBV4-3	TGCGCCAGCAGCCTTGACAGGGTTGGGGACAATGAGCAGTTCTTC	CASSLDRVGDNEQFF
TRBD2	.	TRBJ2-2	TRBV19	TGTGCCAGTGGCCGAGCGGGAAACACCGGGGAGCTGTTTTTT	CASGRAGNTGELFF
.	.	TRBJ2-5	TRBV7-3	TGTGCCAGCAGCTCGGCAGGGTTCTCGGAGACCCAGTACTTC	CASSSAGFSETQYF
.	.	TRBJ1-3	TRBV6-5	TGTGCCAGCACGAGGGGTTCCGGAAACACCATATATTTT	CASTRGSGNTIYF
.	.	TRBJ1-3	TRBV30	TGTGCCTGGAGTCACAGGAGGGAAAACACCATATATTTT	CAWSHRRENTIYF
.	.	TRBJ2-5	TRBV29-1	TGCAGCGTTGATGGGGGTGTGGAGACCCAGTACTTC	CSVDGGVETQYF
.	.	TRBJ1-5	TRBV19	TGTGCCAGTAGAGGGCCGGTGGCGGCGTATAGCAATCAGCCCCAGCATTTT	CASRGPVAAYSNQPQHF